This note documents a single T cell receptor (beta chain) sequence. This entry comes from a study of blood T cell repertoires in COVID-19. Sequencing used immunoSEQ multiplex PCR; TCRdb keeps in-frame clones, though not all of them. Seen here are about 240,000 clones, around 87% observed once, and the top ten hold about 7%. Sequencing was performed on peripheral blood. This receptor was obtained from a man aged 55 to 70 who had recovered from COVID-19.

CDR3 region: CASSLPGGGNEQFF. In nucleotides, the CDR3 is TGCGCCAGCAGCTTGCCAGGGGGTGGCAATGAGCAGTTCTTC. The rearrangement uses TRBV5-1 and TRBJ2-1; 7 bases align to TRBD1. CDR1 and CDR2 (germline): SGHRS, YFSETQ. CDR3 length: 14 amino acids. With 1 base clipped from V and 6 bases from J, the junction kept 4 bases outside the gene matches.